The 6 T cell receptor beta chains listed next were all sequenced from one sample in a study of response to subunit inactivated influenza vaccine. TCRdb itself ran the RT-PCR reads through MiXCR, one entry per CDR3 protein. The data contain 400,000 to 650,000 distinct CDR3 sequences, approximately 6.9% of them singletons. The input for sequencing was PBMCs from blood, taken roughly 24 months after vaccination. The receptors shown here come from a man between 50 and 69 years old who received an inactivated influenza vaccine.

The CDR3 DNA sequence: TGCGCCAGCAGCCAACGACAGGAGGGTTCCTACGAGCAGTACTTC. Encoded protein: CASSQRQEGSYEQYF. The chain combines TRBV4-3 with TRBJ2-7, with D possibly being TRBD1 or TRBD2 (6 bases each). The V end was cut by 2 bases, the J end by 1 base, with 12 bases between. The V gene's germline CDR1 is LGHNA and CDR2 YSLEER. This CDR3 contains 15 residues.

Many counts were recorded for this clonotype. The rearrangement uses TRBV6-5 and TRBJ2-1, with 10 bases aligning to TRBD1. The CDR3 sequence is 16 residues long. V lost 0 bases, J lost 8 bases, and 7 bases stayed unmatched. Germline-derived CDR1 and CDR2 are MNHEY and SVGAGI. CDR3: CASSYSIGDRGDEQFF. The CDR3 DNA reads TGTGCCAGCAGTTACTCGATTGGGGACAGGGGCGATGAGCAGTTCTTC.

The chain joins TRBV5-1 to TRBJ2-2; 9 bases are a match to TRBD1. V gave up 4 bases and J gave up 0 bases; unmatched junction bases: 4. The CDR3 has 16 residues. CDR1 is SGHRS and CDR2 is YFSETQ in the germline V gene. The chain's CDR3 is CASSTGQGTNTGELFF. CDR3 bases: TGCGCCAGCAGCACCGGACAGGGGACGAACACCGGGGAGCTGTTTTTT.

There are many counts of this clonotype. The chain recombines TRBV29-1 with TRBJ1-4, with no clear D. This CDR3 region has 13 residues. Germline-derived CDR1 and CDR2 are SQVTM and ANQGSEA. Between the trimmed V and J ends, which lost 7 bases and 5 bases, there was a span of 14 bases. CDR3 loop: CSARTRPNEKLFF. The CDR3 DNA reads TGCAGCGCCCGGACGCGCCCGAATGAAAAACTGTTTTTT.

The table lists this clonotype with a few counts. The chain couples TRBV10-3 to TRBJ2-5; D not resolved. CDR3 length: 15 amino acids. Deletions cut 8 bases from V and 1 base from J, with 17 bases between. The V gene's germline CDR1 is ENHRY and CDR2 SYGVKD. The CDR3 DNA is TGTGCCATCCGGCCATCCGGGCGGACCCAAGAGACCCAGTACTTC. Encoded protein: CAIRPSGRTQETQYF.

This sequence joins TRBV3-1 and TRBJ2-5; either TRBD1 or TRBD2 may fit D (5 bases each). Per the germline V gene, CDR1 is LGHDT and CDR2 is YNNKEL (reference sequence). The CDR3 has 14 residues. The germline V and J ends were trimmed by 0 bases and 5 bases, with 10 bases remaining between them. Written as DNA, the CDR3 is TGTGCCAGCAGCCAAGAGAGGGGTGAGGAGACCCAGTACTTC. The encoded protein is CASSQERGEETQYF.